Reported below is one T cell receptor beta chain. V was clipped by 1 base and J by 4 bases; unmatched bases: 6. Germline V gene sequence: CDR1 SGHRS, CDR2 YFSETQ. The CDR3 contains 16 residues. These data come from a study of cytomegalovirus exposure and HLA in healthy donors. Profiling relied on immunoSEQ multiplex PCR, and the TCRdb table lists in-frame clones only, not all of them. In the table there are about 160,000 clones, 90% to 97% of which are singletons. Sequencing was done on a sample of PBMCs. The sequence was obtained from a woman aged 18 to 35 in good health and CMV-seronegative. The chain uses TRBV5-1 and TRBJ2-7; 12 positions agree with TRBD1. CDR3 DNA sequence: TGCGCCAGCAGCTTGTCTCCGGGACAGGGGGCATACGAGCAGTACTTC. Its translation is CASSLSPGQGAYEQYF.